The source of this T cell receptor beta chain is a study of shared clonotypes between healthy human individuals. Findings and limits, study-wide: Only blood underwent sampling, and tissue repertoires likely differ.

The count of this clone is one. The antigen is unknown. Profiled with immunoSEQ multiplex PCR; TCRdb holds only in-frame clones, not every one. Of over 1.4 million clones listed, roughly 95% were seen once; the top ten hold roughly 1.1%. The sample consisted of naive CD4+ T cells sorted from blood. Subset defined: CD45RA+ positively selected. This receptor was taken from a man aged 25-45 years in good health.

The CDR3 loop reads CARGPASRNTEAFF. DNA for the CDR3: TGCGCCAGGGGACCGGCGTCTAGGAACACTGAAGCTTTCTTT. V and J are TRBV5-1 and TRBJ1-1; TRBD1 might be the D (5 bases). The germline V and J ends were trimmed by 8 bases and 1 base, with 15 bases remaining between them. Germline loops: CDR1 SGHRS, CDR2 YFSETQ. This CDR3 spans 14 amino acids. The variable domain in full, with the rest retrieved from reference TRBV5-1 and TRBJ1-1, is KAGVTQTPRYLIKTRGQQVTLSCSPISGHRSVSWYQQTPGQGLQFLFEYFSETQRNKGNFPGRFSGRQFSNSRSEMNVSTLELGDSALYLCARGPASRNTEAFFGQGTRLTVV.